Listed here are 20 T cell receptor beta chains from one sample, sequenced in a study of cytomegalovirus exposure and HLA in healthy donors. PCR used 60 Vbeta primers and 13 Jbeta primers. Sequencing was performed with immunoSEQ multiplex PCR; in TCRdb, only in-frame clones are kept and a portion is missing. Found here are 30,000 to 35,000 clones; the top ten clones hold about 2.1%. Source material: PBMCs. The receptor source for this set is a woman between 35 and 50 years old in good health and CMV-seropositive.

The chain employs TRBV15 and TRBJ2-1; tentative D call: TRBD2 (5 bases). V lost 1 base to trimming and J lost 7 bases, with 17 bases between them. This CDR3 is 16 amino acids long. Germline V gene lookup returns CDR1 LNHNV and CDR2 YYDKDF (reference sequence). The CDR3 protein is CATSRVGLGVRNEQFF. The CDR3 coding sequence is TGTGCCACCAGCAGAGTAGGACTCGGAGTACGAAATGAGCAGTTCTTC. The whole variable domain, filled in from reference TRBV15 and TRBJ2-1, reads DAMVIQNPRYQVTQFGKPVTLSCSQTLNHNVMYWYQQKSSQAPKLLFHYYDKDFNNEADTPDNFQSRRPNTSFCFLDIRSPGLGDTAMYLCATSRVGLGVRNEQFFGPGTRLTVL.

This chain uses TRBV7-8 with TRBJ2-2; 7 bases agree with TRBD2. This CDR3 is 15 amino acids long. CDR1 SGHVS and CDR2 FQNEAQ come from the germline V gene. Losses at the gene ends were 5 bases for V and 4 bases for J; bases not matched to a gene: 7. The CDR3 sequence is CASSRQAGPTGELFF. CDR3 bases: TGTGCCAGCAGCCGTCAAGCGGGGCCCACCGGGGAGCTGTTTTTT.

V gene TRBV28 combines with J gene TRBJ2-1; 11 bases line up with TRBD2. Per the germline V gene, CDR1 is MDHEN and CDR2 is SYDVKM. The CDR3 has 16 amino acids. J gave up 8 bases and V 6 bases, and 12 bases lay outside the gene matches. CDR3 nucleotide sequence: TGTGCCAGCAGCCTAGATGCAACTAGCGGGGGTGATGAGCAGTTCTTC. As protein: CASSLDATSGGDEQFF.

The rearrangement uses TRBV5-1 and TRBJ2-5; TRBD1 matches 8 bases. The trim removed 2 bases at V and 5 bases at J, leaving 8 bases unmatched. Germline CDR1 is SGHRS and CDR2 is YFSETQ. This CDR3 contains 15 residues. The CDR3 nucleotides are TGCGCCAGCAGCTTTTCGGACAGGGAAGCGGAGACCCAGTACTTC. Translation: CASSFSDREAETQYF. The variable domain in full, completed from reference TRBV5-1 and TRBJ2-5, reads KAGVTQTPRYLIKTRGQQVTLSCSPISGHRSVSWYQQTPGQGLQFLFEYFSETQRNKGNFPGRFSGRQFSNSRSEMNVSTLELGDSALYLCASSFSDREAETQYFGPGTRLLVL.

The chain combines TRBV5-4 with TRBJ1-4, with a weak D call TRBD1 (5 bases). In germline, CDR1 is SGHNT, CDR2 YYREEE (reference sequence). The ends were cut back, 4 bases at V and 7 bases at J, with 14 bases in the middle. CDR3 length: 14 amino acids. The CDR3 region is CASSITGPGEKLFF. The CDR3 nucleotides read TGTGCCAGCAGCATTACAGGCCCCGGTGAAAAACTGTTTTTT.

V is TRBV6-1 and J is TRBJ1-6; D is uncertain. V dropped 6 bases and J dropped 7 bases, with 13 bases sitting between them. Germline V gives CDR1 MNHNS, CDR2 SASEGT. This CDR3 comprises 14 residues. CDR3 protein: CASRNTATNSPLHF. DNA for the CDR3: TGTGCCAGCAGGAACACAGCAACCAATTCACCCCTCCACTTT.

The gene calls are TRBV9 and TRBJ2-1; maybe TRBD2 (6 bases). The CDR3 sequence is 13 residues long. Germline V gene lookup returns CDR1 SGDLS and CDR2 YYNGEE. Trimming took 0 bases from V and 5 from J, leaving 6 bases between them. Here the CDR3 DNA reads TGTGCCAGCAGCGTAGTAGCGGACAATGAGCAGTTCTTC. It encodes CASSVVADNEQFF.

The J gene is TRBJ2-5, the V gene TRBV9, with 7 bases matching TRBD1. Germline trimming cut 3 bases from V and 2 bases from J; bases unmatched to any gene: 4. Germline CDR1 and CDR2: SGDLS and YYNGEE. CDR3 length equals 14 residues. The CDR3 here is CASSAPGQQETQYF. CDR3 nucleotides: TGTGCCAGCAGCGCCCCGGGACAGCAAGAGACCCAGTACTTC.

The CDR3 region is CAGQGGQGNTEAFF. CDR3 nucleotide sequence: TGCGCCGGGCAAGGTGGTCAGGGGAACACTGAAGCTTTCTTT. The rearrangement joins TRBV23-1 to TRBJ1-1, with D possibly matching TRBD1 (5 bases). TRBV23-1 carries the ORF label, with uncertain function. Trimming stripped 11 bases from V and 1 base from J, with 17 bases between. The CDR3 is 14 residues long.

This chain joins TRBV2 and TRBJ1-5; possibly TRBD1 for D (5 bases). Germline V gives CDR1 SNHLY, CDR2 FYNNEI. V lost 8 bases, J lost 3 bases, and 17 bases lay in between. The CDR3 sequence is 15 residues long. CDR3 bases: TGTGCCAGCTCAGGGTTTGAATTGGACAATCAGCCCCAGCATTTT. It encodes CASSGFELDNQPQHF.

The CDR3 reads CASSLGSGTVPQETQYF. CDR3 bases: TGCGCCAGCAGCTTGGGGTCCGGAACAGTGCCCCAAGAGACCCAGTACTTC. This chain connects TRBV5-1 to TRBJ2-5, with no clear D. Germline lookup yields CDR1 SGHRS and CDR2 YFSETQ. With 0 bases removed from V and 1 base from J, the gap between germline ends came to 16 bases. This CDR3 has 17 amino acids. The full variable domain, in which reference TRBV5-1 and TRBJ2-5 provide the parts outside the CDR3, is KAGVTQTPRYLIKTRGQQVTLSCSPISGHRSVSWYQQTPGQGLQFLFEYFSETQRNKGNFPGRFSGRQFSNSRSEMNVSTLELGDSALYLCASSLGSGTVPQETQYFGPGTRLLVL.

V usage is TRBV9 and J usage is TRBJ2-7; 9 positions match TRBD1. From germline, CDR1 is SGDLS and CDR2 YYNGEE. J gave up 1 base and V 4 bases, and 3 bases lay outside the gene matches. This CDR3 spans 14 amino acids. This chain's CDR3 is CASSSGTGSYEQYF. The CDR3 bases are TGTGCCAGCAGCTCCGGGACAGGGTCCTACGAGCAGTACTTC. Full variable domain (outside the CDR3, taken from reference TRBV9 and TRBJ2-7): DSGVTQTPKHLITATGQRVTLRCSPRSGDLSVYWYQQSLDQGLQFLIQYYNGEERAKGNILERFSAQQFPDLHSELNLSSLELGDSALYFCASSSGTGSYEQYFGPGTRLTVT.

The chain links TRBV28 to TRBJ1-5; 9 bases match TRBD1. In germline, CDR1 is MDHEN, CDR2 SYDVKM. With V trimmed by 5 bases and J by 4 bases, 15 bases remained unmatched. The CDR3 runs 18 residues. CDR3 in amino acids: CASSNLFGTGLGNQPQHF. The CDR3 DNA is TGTGCCAGCAGTAACTTGTTCGGGACAGGGCTTGGGAATCAGCCCCAGCATTTT.

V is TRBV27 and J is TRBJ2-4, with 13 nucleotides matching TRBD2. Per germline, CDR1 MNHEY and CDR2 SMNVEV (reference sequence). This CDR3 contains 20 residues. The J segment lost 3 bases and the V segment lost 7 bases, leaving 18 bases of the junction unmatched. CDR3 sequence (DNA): TGTGCCAGCAAGGGCAGGGGAGGACTAGCGGGAGAAGTGGGCAAAAACATTCAGTACTTC. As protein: CASKGRGGLAGEVGKNIQYF.

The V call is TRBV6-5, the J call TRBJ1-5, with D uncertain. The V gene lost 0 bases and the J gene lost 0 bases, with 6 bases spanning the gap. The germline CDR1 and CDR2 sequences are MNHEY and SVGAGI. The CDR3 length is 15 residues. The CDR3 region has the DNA TGTGCCAGCAGTTACTCGGAGAATAGCAATCAGCCCCAGCATTTT. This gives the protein CASSYSENSNQPQHF.

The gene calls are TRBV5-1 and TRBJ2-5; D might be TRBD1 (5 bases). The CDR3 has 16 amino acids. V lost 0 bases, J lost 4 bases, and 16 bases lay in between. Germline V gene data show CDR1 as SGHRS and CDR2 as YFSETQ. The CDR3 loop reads CASSLAGRSVGETQYF. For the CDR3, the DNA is TGCGCCAGCAGCTTGGCAGGGCGTTCGGTTGGAGAGACCCAGTACTTC.

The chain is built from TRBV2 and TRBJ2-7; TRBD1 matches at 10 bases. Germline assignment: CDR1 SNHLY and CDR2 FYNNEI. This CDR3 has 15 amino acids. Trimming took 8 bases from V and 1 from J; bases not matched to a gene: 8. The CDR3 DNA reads TGTGCCAGCGGCAATGGGGGACAGGGGTCCTACGAGCAGTACTTC. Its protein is CASGNGGQGSYEQYF.

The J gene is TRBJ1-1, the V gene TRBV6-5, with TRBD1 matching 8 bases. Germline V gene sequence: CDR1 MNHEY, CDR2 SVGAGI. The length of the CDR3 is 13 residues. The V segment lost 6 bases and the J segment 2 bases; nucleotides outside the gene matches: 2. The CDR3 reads CASRTGVNTEAFF. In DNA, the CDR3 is TGTGCCAGCAGGACAGGGGTAAACACTGAAGCTTTCTTT.

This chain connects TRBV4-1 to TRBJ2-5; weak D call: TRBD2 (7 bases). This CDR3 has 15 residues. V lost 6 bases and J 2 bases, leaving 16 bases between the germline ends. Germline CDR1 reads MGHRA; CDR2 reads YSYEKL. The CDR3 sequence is CASSEGGLWQETQYF. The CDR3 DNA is TGCGCCAGCAGTGAGGGGGGGCTATGGCAAGAGACCCAGTACTTC.

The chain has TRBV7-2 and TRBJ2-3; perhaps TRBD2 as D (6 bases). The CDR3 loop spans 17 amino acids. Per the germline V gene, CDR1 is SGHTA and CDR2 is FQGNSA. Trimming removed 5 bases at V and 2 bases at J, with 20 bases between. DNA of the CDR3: TGTGCCAGCAGCCCAACCGGGACTCGACCCACCACAGATACGCAGTATTTT. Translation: CASSPTGTRPTTDTQYF.